These T cell receptor beta chains were read from a single sample in a study of shared clonotypes between healthy human individuals. The protocol was immunoSEQ multiplex PCR, while the TCRdb copy is restricted to in-frame clones and leaves out a portion. The table includes 2 million to 3 million clones, roughly 93% detected once. The specimen was naive CD4+ T cells from PBMCs. The receptors were gathered from a young man in good health. Some clones in this sample may be carry-over from other donors' samples. The CDR3 runs from the conserved cysteine through the conserved F or W. A D gene is named only where the DNA matches it firmly. Clone size, where shown, is once, few, many, or a class for clones that have expanded.

V gene: TRBV10-3; D gene: NA; J gene: TRBJ2-1; clone size: NA; CDR3 protein: CAISESRGEQFF; CDR3 DNA: TGTGCCATCAGTGAGTCTCGGGGTGAGCAGTTCTTC
V gene: TRBV9; D gene: NA; J gene: TRBJ2-1; clone size: NA; CDR3 protein: CASSVAGDGYNEQFF; CDR3 DNA: TGTGCCAGCAGCGTAGCTGGGGACGGATACAATGAGCAGTTCTTC
V gene: TRBV5-6; D gene: NA; J gene: TRBJ2-3; clone size: NA; CDR3 protein: CASSLVGPLINTQYF; CDR3 DNA: TGTGCCAGCAGCTTGGTTGGGCCCTTGATTAATACGCAGTATTTT
V gene: TRBV25-1; D gene: TRBD2; J gene: TRBJ2-1; clone size: once; CDR3 protein: CASSGTSRYNEQFF; CDR3 DNA: TGTGCCAGCAGTGGGACTAGCCGCTACAATGAGCAGTTCTTC
V gene: TRBV28; D gene: NA; J gene: TRBJ1-1; clone size: NA; CDR3 protein: CASSPRRGWNTEAFF; CDR3 DNA: TGTGCCAGCAGTCCCAGGAGAGGGTGGAACACTGAAGCTTTCTTT
V gene: TRBV14; D gene: TRBD2; J gene: TRBJ2-7; clone size: NA; CDR3 protein: CASSPLAGGPREQYF; CDR3 DNA: TGTGCCAGCAGCCCCCTAGCGGGAGGGCCGAGGGAGCAGTACTTC
V gene: TRBV7-3; D gene: NA; J gene: TRBJ2-1; clone size: NA; CDR3 protein: CASSLSGYEQFF; CDR3 DNA: TGTGCCAGCAGCTTATCCGGGTATGAGCAGTTCTTC
V gene: TRBV6-1; D gene: NA; J gene: TRBJ1-2; clone size: NA; CDR3 protein: CASSGTANGYTF; CDR3 DNA: TGTGCCAGCAGTGGGACGGCTAATGGCTACACCTTC
V gene: TRBV4-2; D gene: TRBD1; J gene: TRBJ2-7; clone size: NA; CDR3 protein: CASSHGPGQPYEQHF; CDR3 DNA: TGTGCCAGCAGCCATGGACCGGGACAGCCCTACGAGCAGCACTTC
V gene: TRBV5-1; D gene: NA; J gene: TRBJ2-7; clone size: NA; CDR3 protein: CASSLVPESYEQYF; CDR3 DNA: TGCGCCAGCAGCTTGGTCCCGGAGAGCTACGAGCAGTACTTC
V gene: TRBV11-3; D gene: TRBD1; J gene: TRBJ2-5; clone size: NA; CDR3 protein: CASSVGQGGETQYF; CDR3 DNA: TGTGCCAGCAGCGTCGGACAGGGGGGCGAGACCCAGTACTTC
V gene: TRBV21-1; D gene: NA; J gene: TRBJ2-5; clone size: NA; CDR3 protein: CASSPARGRGETQYF; CDR3 DNA: TGTGCCAGCAGCCCCGCAAGGGGGCGCGGGGAGACCCAGTACTTC
V gene: TRBV2; D gene: NA; J gene: TRBJ2-2; clone size: NA; CDR3 protein: CASRRRAAAGELFF; CDR3 DNA: TGTGCCAGCAGGCGCCGGGCCGCGGCCGGGGAGCTGTTTTTT
V gene: TRBV6-1; D gene: NA; J gene: TRBJ2-3; clone size: NA; CDR3 protein: CASSTWRGKTDTQYF; CDR3 DNA: TGTGCCAGCTCAACCTGGCGGGGTAAGACAGATACGCAGTATTTT
V gene: TRBV27; D gene: NA; J gene: TRBJ2-7; clone size: NA; CDR3 protein: CASSPLGQGMGYEQYF; CDR3 DNA: TGTGCCAGCAGTCCTCTGGGGCAGGGGATGGGCTACGAGCAGTACTTC
V gene: TRBV28; D gene: NA; J gene: TRBJ1-1; clone size: few; CDR3 protein: CASSPEVEAFF; CDR3 DNA: TGTGCCAGCAGTCCCGAGGTCGAAGCTTTCTTT
V gene: TRBV5-1; D gene: NA; J gene: TRBJ1-1; clone size: NA; CDR3 protein: CASSSVTQETEAFF; CDR3 DNA: TGCGCCAGCAGCTCCGTTACACAGGAAACTGAAGCTTTCTTT
V gene: TRBV19; D gene: NA; J gene: TRBJ2-3; clone size: NA; CDR3 protein: CASSTGTSTDTQYF; CDR3 DNA: TGTGCCAGTAGTACAGGGACTAGCACAGATACGCAGTATTTT
V gene: TRBV7-6; D gene: TRBD2; J gene: TRBJ2-2; clone size: NA; CDR3 protein: CASSLTGGSPGELFF; CDR3 DNA: TGTGCCAGCAGCTTAACGGGCGGGAGTCCCGGGGAGCTGTTTTTT
V gene: TRBV7-3; D gene: TRBD2; J gene: TRBJ2-3; clone size: NA; CDR3 protein: CASSLRGGRGIDTQYF; CDR3 DNA: TGTGCCAGCAGCTTAAGAGGCGGGAGAGGGATAGATACGCAGTATTTT
V gene: TRBV27; D gene: TRBD1; J gene: TRBJ2-3; clone size: NA; CDR3 protein: CASSGGTGSPSTDTQYF; CDR3 DNA: TGTGCCAGCAGTGGTGGGACAGGTAGTCCTAGCACAGATACGCAGTATTTT
V gene: TRBV5-1; D gene: TRBD2; J gene: TRBJ2-2; clone size: NA; CDR3 protein: CASSLSFPGLAGGELFF; CDR3 DNA: TGCGCCAGCAGCTTGAGTTTCCCCGGACTAGCTGGCGGGGAGCTGTTTTTT
V gene: TRBV27; D gene: NA; J gene: TRBJ1-3; clone size: NA; CDR3 protein: CASTRHAGRPYSGNTIYF; CDR3 DNA: TGTGCCAGCACCCGCCATGCGGGCAGGCCTTACTCTGGAAACACCATATATTTT
V gene: TRBV29-1; D gene: TRBD1; J gene: TRBJ1-2; clone size: NA; CDR3 protein: CSVGPGQKIYGYTF; CDR3 DNA: TGCAGCGTGGGGCCGGGACAGAAAATCTATGGCTACACCTTC
V gene: TRBV4-1; D gene: NA; J gene: TRBJ1-1; clone size: few; CDR3 protein: CASSQDPRAPNTEAFF; CDR3 DNA: TGCGCCAGCAGCCAAGATCCCCGGGCACCGAACACTGAAGCTTTCTTT
V gene: TRBV9; D gene: NA; J gene: TRBJ2-7; clone size: NA; CDR3 protein: CASSVVPSGEQYF; CDR3 DNA: TGTGCCAGCAGCGTAGTCCCCTCGGGTGAGCAGTACTTC
V gene: TRBV6-1; D gene: NA; J gene: TRBJ2-5; clone size: NA; CDR3 protein: CASSAKGQETQYF; CDR3 DNA: TGTGCCAGCAGTGCTAAGGGGCAAGAGACCCAGTACTTC